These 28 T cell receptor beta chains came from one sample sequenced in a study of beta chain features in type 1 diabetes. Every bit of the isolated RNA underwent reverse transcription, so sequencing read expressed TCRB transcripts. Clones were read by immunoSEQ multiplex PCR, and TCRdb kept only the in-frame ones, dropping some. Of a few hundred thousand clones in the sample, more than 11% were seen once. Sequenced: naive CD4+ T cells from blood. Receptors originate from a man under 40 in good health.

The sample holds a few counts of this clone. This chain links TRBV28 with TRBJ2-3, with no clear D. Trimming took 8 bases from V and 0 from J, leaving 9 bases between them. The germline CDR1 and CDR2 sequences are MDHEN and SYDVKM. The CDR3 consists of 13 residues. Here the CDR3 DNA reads TGTGCCAGCTGCAAGCCTAGCACAGATACGCAGTATTTT. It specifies CASCKPSTDTQYF.

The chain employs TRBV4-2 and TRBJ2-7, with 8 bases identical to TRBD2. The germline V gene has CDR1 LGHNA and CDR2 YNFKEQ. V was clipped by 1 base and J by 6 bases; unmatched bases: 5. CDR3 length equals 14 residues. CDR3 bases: TGTGCCAGCAGCCAAGTATTCGGGGGGGCCGAGCAGTACTTC. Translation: CASSQVFGGAEQYF.

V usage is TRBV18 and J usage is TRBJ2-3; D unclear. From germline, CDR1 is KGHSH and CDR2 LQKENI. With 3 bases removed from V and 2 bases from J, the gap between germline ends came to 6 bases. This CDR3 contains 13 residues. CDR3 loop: CASSPLTTDTQYF. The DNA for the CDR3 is TGTGCCAGCTCACCTCTGACCACAGATACGCAGTATTTT.

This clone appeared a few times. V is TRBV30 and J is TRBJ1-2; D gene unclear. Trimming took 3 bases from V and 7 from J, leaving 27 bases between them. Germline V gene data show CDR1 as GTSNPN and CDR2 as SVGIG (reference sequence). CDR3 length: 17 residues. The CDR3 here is CAWRPLGDGGVKGGYTF. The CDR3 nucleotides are TGTGCCTGGAGGCCTCTGGGAGATGGCGGCGTAAAGGGTGGCTACACCTTC.

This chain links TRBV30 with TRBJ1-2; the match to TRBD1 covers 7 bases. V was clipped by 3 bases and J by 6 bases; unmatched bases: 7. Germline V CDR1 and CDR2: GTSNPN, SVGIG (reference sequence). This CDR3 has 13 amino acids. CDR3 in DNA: TGTGCCTGGAGCAGGACAGGCAGGGATGGCTACACCTTC. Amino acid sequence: CAWSRTGRDGYTF.

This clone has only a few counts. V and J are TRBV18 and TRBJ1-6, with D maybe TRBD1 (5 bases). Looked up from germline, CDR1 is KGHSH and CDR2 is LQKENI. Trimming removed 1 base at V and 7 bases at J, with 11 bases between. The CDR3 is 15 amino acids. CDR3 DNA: TGTGCCAGCTCACCACTTGAGGGACCCAATTCACCCCTCCACTTT. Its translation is CASSPLEGPNSPLHF.

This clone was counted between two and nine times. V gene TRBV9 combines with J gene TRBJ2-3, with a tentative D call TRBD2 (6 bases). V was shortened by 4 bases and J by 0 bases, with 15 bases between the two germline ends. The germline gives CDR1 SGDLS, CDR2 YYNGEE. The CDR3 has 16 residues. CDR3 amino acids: CASSPVGRGSTDTQYF. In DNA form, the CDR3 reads TGTGCCAGCAGCCCTGTCGGGCGGGGTAGCACAGATACGCAGTATTTT.

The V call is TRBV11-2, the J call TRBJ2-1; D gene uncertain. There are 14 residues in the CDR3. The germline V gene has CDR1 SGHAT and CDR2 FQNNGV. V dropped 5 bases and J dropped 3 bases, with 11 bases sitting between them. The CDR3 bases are TGTGCCAGCAGCCTCATTAAGCGCTACAATGAGCAGTTCTTC. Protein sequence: CASSLIKRYNEQFF. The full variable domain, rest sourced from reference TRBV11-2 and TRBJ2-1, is EAGVAQSPRYKIIEKRQSVAFWCNPISGHATLYWYQQILGQGPKLLIQFQNNGVVDDSQLPKDRFSAERLKGVDSTLKIQPAKLEDSAVYLCASSLIKRYNEQFFGPGTRLTVL.

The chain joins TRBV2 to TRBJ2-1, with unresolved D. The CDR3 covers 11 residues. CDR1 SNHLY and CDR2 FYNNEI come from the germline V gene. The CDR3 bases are TGTGCAATGGGCAGCTACAATGAGCAGTTCTTC. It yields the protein CAMGSYNEQFF. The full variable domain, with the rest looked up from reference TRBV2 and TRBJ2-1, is EPEVTQTPSHQVTQMGQEVILRCVPISNHLYFYWYRQILGQKVEFLVSFYNNEISEKSEIFDDQFSVERPDGSNFTLKIRSTKLEDSAMYFCAMGSYNEQFFGPGTRLTVL.

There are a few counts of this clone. CDR3 sequence reads: CAFKDRFLYV. The CDR3 region has the DNA TGTGCCTTTAAGGATAGATTTCTGTACGTC. This chain uses TRBV30 with TRBJ2-7, with unresolved D. This CDR3 has 10 amino acids. V lost 7 bases, J lost 12 bases, and 16 bases lay in between. The V gene's germline CDR1 is GTSNPN and CDR2 SVGIG (reference sequence).

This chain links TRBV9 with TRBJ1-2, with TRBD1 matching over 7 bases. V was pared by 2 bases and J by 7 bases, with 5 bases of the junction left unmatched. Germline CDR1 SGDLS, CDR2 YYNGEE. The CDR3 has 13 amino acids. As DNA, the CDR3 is TGTGCCAGCAGCGTCCCAGGGGGAAGTGGCTACACCTTC. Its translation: CASSVPGGSGYTF.

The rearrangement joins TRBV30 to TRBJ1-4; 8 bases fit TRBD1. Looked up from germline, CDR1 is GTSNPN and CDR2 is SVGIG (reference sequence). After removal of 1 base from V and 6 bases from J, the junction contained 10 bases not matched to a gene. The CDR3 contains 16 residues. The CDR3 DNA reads TGTGCCTGGAGTGCCACCCGGACAGGGAAGGATGAAAAACTGTTTTTT. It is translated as CAWSATRTGKDEKLFF.

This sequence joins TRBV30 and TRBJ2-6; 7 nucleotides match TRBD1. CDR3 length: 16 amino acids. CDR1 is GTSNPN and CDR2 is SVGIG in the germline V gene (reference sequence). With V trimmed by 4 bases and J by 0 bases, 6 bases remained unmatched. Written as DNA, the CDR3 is TGTGCCTGGAAGAGGACAGGAGCCTCTGGGGCCAACGTCCTGACTTTC. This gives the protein CAWKRTGASGANVLTF.

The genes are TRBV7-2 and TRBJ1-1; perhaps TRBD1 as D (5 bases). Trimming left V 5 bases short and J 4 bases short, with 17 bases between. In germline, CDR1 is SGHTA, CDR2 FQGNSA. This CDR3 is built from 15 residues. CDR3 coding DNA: TGTGCCAGCAGCCTAGTAAGGGGCCCAAGCACTGAAGCTTTCTTT. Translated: CASSLVRGPSTEAFF.

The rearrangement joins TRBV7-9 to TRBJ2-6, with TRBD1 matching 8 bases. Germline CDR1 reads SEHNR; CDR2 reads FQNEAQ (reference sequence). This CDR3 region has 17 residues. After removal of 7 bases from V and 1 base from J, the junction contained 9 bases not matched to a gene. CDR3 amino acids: CASTLTGVRSGANVLTF. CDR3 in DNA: TGTGCCAGCACCCTGACAGGGGTTCGATCTGGGGCCAACGTCCTGACTTTC.

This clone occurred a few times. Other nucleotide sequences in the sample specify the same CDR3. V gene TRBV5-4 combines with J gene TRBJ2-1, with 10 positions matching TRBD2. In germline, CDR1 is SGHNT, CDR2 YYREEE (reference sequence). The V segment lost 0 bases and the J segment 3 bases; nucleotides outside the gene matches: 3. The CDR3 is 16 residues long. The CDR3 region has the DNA TGTGCCAGCAGCTTGGGGACTAGCGGAAGCTACAATGAGCAGTTCTTC. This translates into CASSLGTSGSYNEQFF.

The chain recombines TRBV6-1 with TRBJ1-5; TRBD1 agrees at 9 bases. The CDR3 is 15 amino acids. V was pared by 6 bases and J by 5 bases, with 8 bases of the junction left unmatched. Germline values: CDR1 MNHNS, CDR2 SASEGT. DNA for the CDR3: TGTGCCAGCAGCCAACAGGGGGCAATTTATCAGCCCCAGCATTTT. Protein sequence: CASSQQGAIYQPQHF.

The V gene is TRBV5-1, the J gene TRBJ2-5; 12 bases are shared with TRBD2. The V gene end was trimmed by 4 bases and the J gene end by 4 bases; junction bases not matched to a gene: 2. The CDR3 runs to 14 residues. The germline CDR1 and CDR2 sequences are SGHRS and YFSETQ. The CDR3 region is CASSALAGGETQYF. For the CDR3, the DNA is TGCGCCAGCAGCGCACTAGCGGGAGGAGAGACCCAGTACTTC.

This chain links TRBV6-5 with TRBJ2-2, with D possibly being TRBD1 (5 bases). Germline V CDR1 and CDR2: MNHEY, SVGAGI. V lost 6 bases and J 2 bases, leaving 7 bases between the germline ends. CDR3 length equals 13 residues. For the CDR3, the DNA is TGTGCCAGCAGGGACACTAACACCGGGGAGCTGTTTTTT. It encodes CASRDTNTGELFF.

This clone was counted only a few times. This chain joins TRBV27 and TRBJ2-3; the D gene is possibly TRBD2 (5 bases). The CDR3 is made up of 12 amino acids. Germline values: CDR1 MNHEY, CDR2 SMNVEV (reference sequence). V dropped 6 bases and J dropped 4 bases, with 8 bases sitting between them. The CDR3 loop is CASRQRADTQYF. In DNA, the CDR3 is TGTGCCAGCAGACAGAGGGCAGATACGCAGTATTTT.

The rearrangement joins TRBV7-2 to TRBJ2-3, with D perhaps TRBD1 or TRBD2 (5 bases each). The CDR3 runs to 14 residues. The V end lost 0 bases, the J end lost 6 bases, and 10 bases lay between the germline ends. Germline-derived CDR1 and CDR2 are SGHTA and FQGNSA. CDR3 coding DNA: TGTGCCAGCAGCTTAGCTGGGGGAAGGGATACGCAGTATTTT. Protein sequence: CASSLAGGRDTQYF.

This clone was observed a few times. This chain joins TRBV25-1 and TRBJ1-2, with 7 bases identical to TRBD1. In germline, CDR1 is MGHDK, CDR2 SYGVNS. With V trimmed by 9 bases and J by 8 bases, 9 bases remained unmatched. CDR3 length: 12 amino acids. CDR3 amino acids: CASPYRGRGYTF. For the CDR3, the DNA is TGTGCCAGTCCATACAGGGGCAGAGGCTACACCTTC.

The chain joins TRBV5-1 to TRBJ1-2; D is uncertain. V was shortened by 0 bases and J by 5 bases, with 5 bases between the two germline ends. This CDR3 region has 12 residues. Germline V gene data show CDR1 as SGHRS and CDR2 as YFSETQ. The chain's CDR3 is CASSLDSYGYTF. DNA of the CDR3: TGCGCCAGCAGCTTGGATTCTTATGGCTACACCTTC. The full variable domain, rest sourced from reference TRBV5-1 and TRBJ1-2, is KAGVTQTPRYLIKTRGQQVTLSCSPISGHRSVSWYQQTPGQGLQFLFEYFSETQRNKGNFPGRFSGRQFSNSRSEMNVSTLELGDSALYLCASSLDSYGYTFGSGTRLTVV.

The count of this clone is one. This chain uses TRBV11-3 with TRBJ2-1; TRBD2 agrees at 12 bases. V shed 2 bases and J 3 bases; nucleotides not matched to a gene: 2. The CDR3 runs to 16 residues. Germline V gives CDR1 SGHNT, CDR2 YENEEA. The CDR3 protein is CASSLRTSGDYNEQFF. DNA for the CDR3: TGTGCCAGCAGCTTACGGACTAGCGGGGACTACAATGAGCAGTTCTTC. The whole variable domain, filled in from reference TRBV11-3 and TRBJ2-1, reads EAGVVQSPRYKIIEKKQPVAFWCNPISGHNTLYWYLQNLGQGPELLIRYENEEAVDDSQLPKDRFSAERLKGVDSTLKIQPAELGDSAVYLCASSLRTSGDYNEQFFGPGTRLTVL.

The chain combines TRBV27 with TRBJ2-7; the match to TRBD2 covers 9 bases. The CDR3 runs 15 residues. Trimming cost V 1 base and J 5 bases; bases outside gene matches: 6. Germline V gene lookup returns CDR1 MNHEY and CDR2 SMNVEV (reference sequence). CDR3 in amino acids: CASSLFLAGIHEQYF. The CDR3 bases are TGTGCCAGCAGTTTATTCCTAGCGGGGATCCACGAGCAGTACTTC.

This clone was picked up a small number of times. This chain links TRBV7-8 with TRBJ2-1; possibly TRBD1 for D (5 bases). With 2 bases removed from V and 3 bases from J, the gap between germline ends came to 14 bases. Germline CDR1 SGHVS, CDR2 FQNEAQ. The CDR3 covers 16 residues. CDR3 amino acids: CASSLRRQGDYNEQFF. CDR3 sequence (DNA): TGTGCCAGCAGCTTAAGAAGGCAGGGTGACTACAATGAGCAGTTCTTC.

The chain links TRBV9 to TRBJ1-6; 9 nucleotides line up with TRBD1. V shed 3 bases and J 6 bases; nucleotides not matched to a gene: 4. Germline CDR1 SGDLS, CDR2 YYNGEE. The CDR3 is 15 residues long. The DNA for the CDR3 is TGTGCCAGCAGCGCACACAGGGGGCCTAATTCACCCCTCCACTTT. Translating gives CASSAHRGPNSPLHF.

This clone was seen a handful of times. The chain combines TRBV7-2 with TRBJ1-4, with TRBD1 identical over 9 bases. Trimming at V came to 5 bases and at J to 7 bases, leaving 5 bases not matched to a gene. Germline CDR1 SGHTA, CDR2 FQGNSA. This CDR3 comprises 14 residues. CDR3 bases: TGTGCCAGCAGCACCACGACAGGGGGTGAAAAACTGTTTTTT. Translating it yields CASSTTTGGEKLFF.